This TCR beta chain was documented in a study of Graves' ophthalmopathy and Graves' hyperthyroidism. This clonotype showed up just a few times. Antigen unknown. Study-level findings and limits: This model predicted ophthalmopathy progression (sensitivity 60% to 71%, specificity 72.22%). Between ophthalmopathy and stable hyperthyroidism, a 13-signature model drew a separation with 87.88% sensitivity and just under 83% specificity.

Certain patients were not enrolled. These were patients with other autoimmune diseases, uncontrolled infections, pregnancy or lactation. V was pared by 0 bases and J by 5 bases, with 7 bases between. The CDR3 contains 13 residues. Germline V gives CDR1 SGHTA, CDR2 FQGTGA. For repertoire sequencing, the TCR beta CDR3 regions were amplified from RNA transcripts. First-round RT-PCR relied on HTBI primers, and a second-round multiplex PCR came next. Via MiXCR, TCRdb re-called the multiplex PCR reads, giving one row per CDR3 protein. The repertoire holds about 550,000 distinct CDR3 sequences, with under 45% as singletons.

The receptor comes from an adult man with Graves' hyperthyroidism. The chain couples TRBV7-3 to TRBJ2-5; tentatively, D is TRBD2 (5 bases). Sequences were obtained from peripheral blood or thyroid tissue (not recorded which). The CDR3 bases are TGTGCCAGCAGCTTAACCGGGATGGAGACCCAGTACTTC. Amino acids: CASSLTGMETQYF.